This T cell receptor beta chain was profiled in a study of post-analysis software for immune sequencing data. Whole-study findings and limits: Elevated frequency relative to controls characterized roughly five TRBV segments in patients, TRBV5-6, TRBV5-1 and TRBV20-1 among them. Those samples that were prepared in the same batch co-clustered strongly by F measure. Controls had significantly higher normalized Chao1 diversity than multiple sclerosis patients.

CDR3 length equals 14 residues. V shed 1 base and J shed 6 bases, with 12 bases lying between them. The germline V gene has CDR1 SGHTA and CDR2 FQGNSA. Prepared libraries of TCR beta cDNA carried unique molecular identifiers. TCRdb independently ran MiXCR on the PCR reads; one entry per CDR3 protein. This table holds hundreds of thousands of distinct CDR3 sequences, less than 40% found once. This clonotype was seen a handful of times. Its antigen is not known. Sequenced: blood. The sequence derives from a girl aged 10-17 years with multiple sclerosis. V and J are TRBV7-2 and TRBJ1-1; D not certain. The chain's CDR3 is CASSLDAARAEAFF. The CDR3 region has the DNA TGTGCCAGCAGCTTAGACGCAGCAAGGGCTGAAGCTTTCTTT. The full variable domain, rest sourced from reference TRBV7-2 and TRBJ1-1, is GAGVSQSPSNKVTEKGKDVELRCDPISGHTALYWYRQSLGQGLEFLIYFQGNSAPDKSGLPSDRFSAERTGGSVSTLTIQRTQQEDSAVYLCASSLDAARAEAFFGQGTRLTVV.